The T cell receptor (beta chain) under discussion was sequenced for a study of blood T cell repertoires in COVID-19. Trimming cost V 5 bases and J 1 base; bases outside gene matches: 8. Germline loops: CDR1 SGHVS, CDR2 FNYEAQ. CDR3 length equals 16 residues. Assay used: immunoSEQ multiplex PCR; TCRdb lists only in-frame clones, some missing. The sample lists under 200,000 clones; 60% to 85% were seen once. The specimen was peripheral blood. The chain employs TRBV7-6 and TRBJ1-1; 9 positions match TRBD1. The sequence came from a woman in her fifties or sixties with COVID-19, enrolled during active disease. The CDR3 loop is CASSLRTGVGNTEAFF. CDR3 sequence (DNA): TGTGCCAGCAGCCTCCGGACAGGGGTGGGGAACACTGAAGCTTTCTTT.